This entry describes one T cell receptor beta chain. The data stem from a study of blood T cell repertoires in COVID-19. Generated by immunoSEQ multiplex PCR, the TCRdb table keeps only in-frame clones and is missing some. Of more than 300,000 clones in the sample, just over 90% are singletons; the top ten hold 0.86%. CDR3 length equals 14 residues. Trimming took off 1 base at V and 1 base at J, with 7 bases between the two ends. From germline, CDR1 is MGHRA and CDR2 YSYEKL. V is TRBV4-1 and J is TRBJ1-1; D unresolved. Material for sequencing was PBMCs or T cells enriched from blood (not recorded which). The TCR was taken from a woman aged 35 to 49 who had been exposed to COVID-19. Written as DNA, the CDR3 is TGCGCCAGCAGCCAAGGTCCGGGGAACACTGAAGCTTTCTTT. It is translated as CASSQGPGNTEAFF.